This TCR beta chain was sequenced during a study of T cell repertoires in ileal Crohn's disease. Study as a whole: Thiopurines (around eleven) or anti-TNF agents (more than 17) were given postoperatively to about half.

Assay used: immunoSEQ multiplex PCR; TCRdb lists only in-frame clones, some missing. The table lists about 8,200 clones, around four fifths of them singletons, with around 8% in the top ten. Study-wide results and caveats: Sorted CD8 T cells held more high-frequency clones than CD4.

Trimming stripped 10 bases from V and 1 base from J, with 5 bases between. This CDR3 has 11 amino acids. The germline V gene has CDR1 SEHNR and CDR2 FQNEAQ (reference sequence). Worth noting for this clone: Its antigen is not known.

The TCR originated in an adult with Crohn's disease. V gene TRBV7-9 combines with J gene TRBJ2-1; D unclear. Sample: ileal tissue. The CDR3 sequence: CATFSYNEQFF. The CDR3 nucleotides read TGTGCCACCTTTTCCTACAATGAGCAGTTCTTC.